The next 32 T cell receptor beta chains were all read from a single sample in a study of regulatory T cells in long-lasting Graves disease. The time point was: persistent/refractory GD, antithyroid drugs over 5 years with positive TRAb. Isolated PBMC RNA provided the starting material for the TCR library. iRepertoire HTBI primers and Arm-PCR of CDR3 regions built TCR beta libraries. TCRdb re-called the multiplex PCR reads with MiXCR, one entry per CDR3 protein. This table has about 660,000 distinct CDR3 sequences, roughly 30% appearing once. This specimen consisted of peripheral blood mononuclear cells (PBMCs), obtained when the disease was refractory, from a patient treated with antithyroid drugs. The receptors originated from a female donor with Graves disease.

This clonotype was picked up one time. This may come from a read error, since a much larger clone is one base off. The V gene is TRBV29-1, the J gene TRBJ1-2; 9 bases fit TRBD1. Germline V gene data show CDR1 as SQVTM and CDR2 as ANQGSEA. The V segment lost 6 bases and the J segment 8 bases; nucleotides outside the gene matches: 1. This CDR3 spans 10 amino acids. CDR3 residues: CSVDRGGYTF. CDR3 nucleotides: TGCAGCGTCGACAGGGGGGGCTACACCTTC. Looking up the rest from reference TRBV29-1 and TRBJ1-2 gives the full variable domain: SAVISQKPSRDICQRGTSLTIQCQVDSQVTMMFWYRQQPGQSLTLIATANQGSEATYESGFVIDKFPISRPNLTFSTLTVSNMSPEDSSIYLCSVDRGGYTFGSGTRLTVV.

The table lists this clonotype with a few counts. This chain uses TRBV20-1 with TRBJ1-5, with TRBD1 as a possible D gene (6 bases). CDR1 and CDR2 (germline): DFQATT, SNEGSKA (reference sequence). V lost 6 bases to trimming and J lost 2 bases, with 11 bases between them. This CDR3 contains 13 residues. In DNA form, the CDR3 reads TGCAGTGCACCTAGGACAGGCAATCAGCCCCAGCATTTT. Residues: CSAPRTGNQPQHF.

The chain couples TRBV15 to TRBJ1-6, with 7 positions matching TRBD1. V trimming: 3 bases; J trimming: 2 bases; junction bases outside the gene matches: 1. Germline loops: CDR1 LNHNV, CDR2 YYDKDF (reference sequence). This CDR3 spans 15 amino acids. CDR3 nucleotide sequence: TGTGCCACCAGCAGGGGACAGACCTATAATTCACCCCTCCACTTT. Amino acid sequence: CATSRGQTYNSPLHF. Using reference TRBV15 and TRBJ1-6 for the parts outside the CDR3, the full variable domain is DAMVIQNPRYQVTQFGKPVTLSCSQTLNHNVMYWYQQKSSQAPKLLFHYYDKDFNNEADTPDNFQSRRPNTSFCFLDIRSPGLGDTAMYLCATSRGQTYNSPLHFGNGTRLTVT.

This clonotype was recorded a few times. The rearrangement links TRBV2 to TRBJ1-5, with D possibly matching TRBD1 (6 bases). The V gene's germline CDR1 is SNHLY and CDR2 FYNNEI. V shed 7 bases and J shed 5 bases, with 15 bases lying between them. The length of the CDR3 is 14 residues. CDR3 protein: CASNTGLADQPQHF. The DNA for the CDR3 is TGTGCCAGCAATACAGGGTTGGCGGATCAGCCCCAGCATTTT.

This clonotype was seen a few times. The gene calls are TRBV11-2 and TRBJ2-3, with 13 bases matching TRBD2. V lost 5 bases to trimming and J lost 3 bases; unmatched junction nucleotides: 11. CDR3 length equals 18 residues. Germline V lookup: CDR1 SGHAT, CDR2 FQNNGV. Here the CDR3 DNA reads TGTGCCAGCAGCCTTCTTCCGGGACTAGCGGGGAGTACAGATACGCAGTATTTT. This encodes CASSLLPGLAGSTDTQYF. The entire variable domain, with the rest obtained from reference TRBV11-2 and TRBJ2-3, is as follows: EAGVAQSPRYKIIEKRQSVAFWCNPISGHATLYWYQQILGQGPKLLIQFQNNGVVDDSQLPKDRFSAERLKGVDSTLKIQPAKLEDSAVYLCASSLLPGLAGSTDTQYFGPGTRLTVL.

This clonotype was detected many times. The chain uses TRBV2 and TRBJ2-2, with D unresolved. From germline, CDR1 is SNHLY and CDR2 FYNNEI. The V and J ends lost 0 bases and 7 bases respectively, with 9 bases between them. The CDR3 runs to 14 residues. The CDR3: CASSEALIGGELFF. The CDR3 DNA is TGTGCCAGCAGTGAAGCGCTGATAGGCGGGGAGCTGTTTTTT. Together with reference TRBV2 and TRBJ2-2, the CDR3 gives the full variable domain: EPEVTQTPSHQVTQMGQEVILRCVPISNHLYFYWYRQILGQKVEFLVSFYNNEISEKSEIFDDQFSVERPDGSNFTLKIRSTKLEDSAMYFCASSEALIGGELFFGEGSRLTVL.

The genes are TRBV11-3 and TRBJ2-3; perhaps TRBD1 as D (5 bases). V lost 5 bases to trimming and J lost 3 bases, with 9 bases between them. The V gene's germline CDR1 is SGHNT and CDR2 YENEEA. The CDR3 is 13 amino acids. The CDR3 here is CASSPRQTDTQYF. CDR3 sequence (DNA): TGTGCCAGCAGCCCCCGACAGACAGATACGCAGTATTTT.

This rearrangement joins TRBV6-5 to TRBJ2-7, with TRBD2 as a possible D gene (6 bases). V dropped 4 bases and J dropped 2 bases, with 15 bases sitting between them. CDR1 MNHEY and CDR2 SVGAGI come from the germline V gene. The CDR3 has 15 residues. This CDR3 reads CASSCPAGRTYEQYF. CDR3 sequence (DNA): TGTGCCAGCAGTTGCCCCGCGGGACGGACCTACGAGCAGTACTTC.

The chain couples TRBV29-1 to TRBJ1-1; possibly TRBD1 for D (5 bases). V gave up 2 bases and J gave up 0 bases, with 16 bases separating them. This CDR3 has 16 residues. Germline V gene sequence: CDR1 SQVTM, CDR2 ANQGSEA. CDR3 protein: CSVESRGGFMNTEAFF. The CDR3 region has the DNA TGCAGCGTTGAATCGAGGGGAGGGTTCATGAACACTGAAGCTTTCTTT. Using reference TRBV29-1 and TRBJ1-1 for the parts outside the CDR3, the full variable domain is SAVISQKPSRDICQRGTSLTIQCQVDSQVTMMFWYRQQPGQSLTLIATANQGSEATYESGFVIDKFPISRPNLTFSTLTVSNMSPEDSSIYLCSVESRGGFMNTEAFFGQGTRLTVV.

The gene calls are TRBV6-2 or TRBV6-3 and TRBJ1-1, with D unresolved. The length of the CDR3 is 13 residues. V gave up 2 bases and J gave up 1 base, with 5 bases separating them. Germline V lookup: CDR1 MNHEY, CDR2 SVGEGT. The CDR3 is CASSYHENTEAFF. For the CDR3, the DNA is TGTGCCAGCAGTTACCACGAGAACACTGAAGCTTTCTTT.

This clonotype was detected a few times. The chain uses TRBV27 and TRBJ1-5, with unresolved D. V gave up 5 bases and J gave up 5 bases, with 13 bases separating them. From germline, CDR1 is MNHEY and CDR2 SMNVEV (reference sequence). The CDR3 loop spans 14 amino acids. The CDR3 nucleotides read TGTGCCAGCAGTATGGACGGAGCGCATCAGCCCCAGCATTTT. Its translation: CASSMDGAHQPQHF.

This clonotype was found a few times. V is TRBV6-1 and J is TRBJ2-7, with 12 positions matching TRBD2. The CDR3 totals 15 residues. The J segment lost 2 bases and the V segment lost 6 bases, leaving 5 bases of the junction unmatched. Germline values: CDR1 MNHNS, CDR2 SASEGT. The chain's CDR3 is CASSSGTSGPYEQYF. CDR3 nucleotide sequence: TGTGCCAGCAGCTCCGGGACTAGCGGGCCCTACGAGCAGTACTTC.

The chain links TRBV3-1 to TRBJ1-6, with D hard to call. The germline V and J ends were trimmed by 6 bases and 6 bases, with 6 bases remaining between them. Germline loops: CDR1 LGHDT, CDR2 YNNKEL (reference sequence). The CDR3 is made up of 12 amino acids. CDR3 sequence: CASRSGNSPLHF. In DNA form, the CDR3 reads TGTGCCAGCAGAAGCGGTAATTCACCCCTCCACTTT. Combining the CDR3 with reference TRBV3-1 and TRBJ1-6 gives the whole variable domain DTAVSQTPKYLVTQMGNDKSIKCEQNLGHDTMYWYKQDSKKFLKIMFSYNNKELIINETVPNRFSPKSPDKAHLNLHINSLELGDSAVYFCASRSGNSPLHFGNGTRLTVT.

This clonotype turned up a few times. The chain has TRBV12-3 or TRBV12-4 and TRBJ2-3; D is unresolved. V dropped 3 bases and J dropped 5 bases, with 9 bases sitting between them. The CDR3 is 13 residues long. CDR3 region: CASSFVGVDTQYF. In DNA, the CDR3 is TGTGCCAGCAGTTTCGTGGGCGTAGATACGCAGTATTTT.

CDR3 residues: CSAFPGRGNEKLFF. The CDR3, as DNA: TGCAGTGCTTTCCCGGGACGCGGTAATGAAAAACTGTTTTTT. The rearrangement joins TRBV20-1 to TRBJ1-4; tentative D call: TRBD1 (5 bases). CDR3 length: 14 amino acids. Germline CDR1 DFQATT, CDR2 SNEGSKA (reference sequence). V shed 5 bases and J shed 4 bases, with 14 bases lying between them.

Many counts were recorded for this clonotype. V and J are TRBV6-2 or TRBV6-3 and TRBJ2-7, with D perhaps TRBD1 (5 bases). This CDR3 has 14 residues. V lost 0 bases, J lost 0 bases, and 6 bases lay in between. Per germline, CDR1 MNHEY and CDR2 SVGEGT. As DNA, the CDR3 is TGTGCCAGCAGTTACTCCCAGGGCTCCTACGAGCAGTACTTC. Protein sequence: CASSYSQGSYEQYF.

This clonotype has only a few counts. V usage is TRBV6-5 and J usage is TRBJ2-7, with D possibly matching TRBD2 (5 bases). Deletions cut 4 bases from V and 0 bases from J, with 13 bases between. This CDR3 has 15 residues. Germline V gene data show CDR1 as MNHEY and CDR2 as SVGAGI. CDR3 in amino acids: CASSSTLTTSYEQYF. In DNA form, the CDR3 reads TGTGCCAGCAGTTCAACGCTGACTACCTCCTACGAGCAGTACTTC.

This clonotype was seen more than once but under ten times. The CDR3 nucleotides read TGTGCCAGCAGCTTAGCTCGCAGGGGGAGCAATCAGCCCCAGCATTTT. It specifies CASSLARRGSNQPQHF. The chain carries TRBV7-8 and TRBJ1-5; TRBD1 agrees at 7 bases. The CDR3 spans 16 residues. After removal of 0 bases from V and 1 base from J, the junction contained 3 bases not matched to a gene. Per germline, CDR1 SGHVS and CDR2 FQNEAQ.

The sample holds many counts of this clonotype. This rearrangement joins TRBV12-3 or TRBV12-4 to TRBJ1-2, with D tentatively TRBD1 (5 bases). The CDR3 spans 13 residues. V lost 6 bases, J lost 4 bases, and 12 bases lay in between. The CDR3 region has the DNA TGTGCCAGCAGGTTGGGGGGGACCTATGGCTACACCTTC. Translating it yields CASRLGGTYGYTF.

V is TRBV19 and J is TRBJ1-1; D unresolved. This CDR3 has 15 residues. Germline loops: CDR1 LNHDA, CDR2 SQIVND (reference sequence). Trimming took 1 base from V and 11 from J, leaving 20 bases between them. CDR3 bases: TGTGCCAGTAGTATAGCACTTAGTAAGGCCGGGAACGCTTTCTTT. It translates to CASSIALSKAGNAFF.

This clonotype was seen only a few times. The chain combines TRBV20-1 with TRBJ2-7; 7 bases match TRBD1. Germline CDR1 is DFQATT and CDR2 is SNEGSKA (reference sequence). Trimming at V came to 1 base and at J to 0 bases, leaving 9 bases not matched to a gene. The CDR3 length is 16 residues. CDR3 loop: CSARVTGVPFSYEQYF. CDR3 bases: TGCAGTGCTAGAGTAACAGGGGTCCCTTTCTCCTACGAGCAGTACTTC.

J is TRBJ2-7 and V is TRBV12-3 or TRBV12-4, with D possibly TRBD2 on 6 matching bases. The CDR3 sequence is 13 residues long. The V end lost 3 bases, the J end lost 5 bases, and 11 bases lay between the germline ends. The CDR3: CASSLSGVNEQYF. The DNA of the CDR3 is TGTGCCAGCAGTTTGTCGGGGGTAAACGAGCAGTACTTC.

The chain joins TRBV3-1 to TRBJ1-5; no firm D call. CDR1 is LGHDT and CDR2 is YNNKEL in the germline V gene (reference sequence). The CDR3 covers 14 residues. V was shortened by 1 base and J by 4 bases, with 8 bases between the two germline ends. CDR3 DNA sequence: TGTGCCAGCAGCCAAGGACCTGCTAATCAGCCCCAGCATTTT. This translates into CASSQGPANQPQHF.

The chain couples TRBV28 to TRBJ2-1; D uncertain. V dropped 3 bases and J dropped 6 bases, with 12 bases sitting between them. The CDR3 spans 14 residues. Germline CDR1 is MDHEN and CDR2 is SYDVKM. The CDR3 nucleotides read TGTGCCAGCAGTTTTTCGGCCTTCGGCAATGAGCAGTTCTTC. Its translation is CASSFSAFGNEQFF.

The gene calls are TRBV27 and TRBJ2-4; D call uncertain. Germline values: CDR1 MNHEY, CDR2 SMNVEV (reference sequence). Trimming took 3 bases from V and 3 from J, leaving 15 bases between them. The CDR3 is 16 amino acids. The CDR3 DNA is TGTGCCAGCAGTTTCAGGCAAGGGTCAGGCAAAAACATTCAGTACTTC. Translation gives CASSFRQGSGKNIQYF.

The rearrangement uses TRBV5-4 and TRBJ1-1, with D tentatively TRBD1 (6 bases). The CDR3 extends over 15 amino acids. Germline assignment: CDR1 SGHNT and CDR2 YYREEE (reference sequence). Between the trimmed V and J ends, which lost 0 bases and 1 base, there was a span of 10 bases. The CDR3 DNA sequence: TGTGCCAGCAGCTTGGGATCAGGGGCGAACACTGAAGCTTTCTTT. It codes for CASSLGSGANTEAFF.

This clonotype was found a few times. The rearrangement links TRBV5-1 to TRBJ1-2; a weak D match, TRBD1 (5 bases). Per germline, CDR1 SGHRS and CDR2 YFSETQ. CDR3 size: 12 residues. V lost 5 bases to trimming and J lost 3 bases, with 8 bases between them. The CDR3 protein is CASRGTHYGYTF. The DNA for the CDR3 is TGCGCCAGCAGAGGGACCCACTATGGCTACACCTTC.

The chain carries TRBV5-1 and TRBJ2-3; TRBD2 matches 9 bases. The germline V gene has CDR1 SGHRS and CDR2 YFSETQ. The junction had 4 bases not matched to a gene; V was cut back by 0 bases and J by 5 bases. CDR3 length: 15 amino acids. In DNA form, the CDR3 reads TGCGCCAGCAGCTTGGGACTAGCGGACGTAGATACGCAGTATTTT. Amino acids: CASSLGLADVDTQYF.

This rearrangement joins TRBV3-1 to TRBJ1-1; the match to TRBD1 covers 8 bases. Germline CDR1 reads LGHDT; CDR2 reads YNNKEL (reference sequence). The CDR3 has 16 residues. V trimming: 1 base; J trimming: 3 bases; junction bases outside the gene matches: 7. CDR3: CASSQGQGFPYTEAFF. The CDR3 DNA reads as TGTGCCAGCAGCCAAGGACAGGGGTTCCCCTACACTGAAGCTTTCTTT.

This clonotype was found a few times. The CDR3 loop reads CASSLRASAYTGELFF. CDR3 DNA sequence: TGTGCCAGCAGCTTAAGGGCTAGCGCGTACACCGGGGAGCTGTTTTTT. The gene calls are TRBV7-6 and TRBJ2-2; weak D call: TRBD2 (6 bases). The V gene lost 2 bases and the J gene lost 3 bases, with 13 bases spanning the gap. CDR1 and CDR2 from the germline V gene are SGHVS and FNYEAQ. CDR3 length: 16 amino acids.

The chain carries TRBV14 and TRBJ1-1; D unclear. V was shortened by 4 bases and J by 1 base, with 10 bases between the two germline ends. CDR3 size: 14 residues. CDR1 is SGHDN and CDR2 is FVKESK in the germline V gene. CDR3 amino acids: CASSPMGRNTEAFF. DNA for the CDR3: TGTGCCAGCAGCCCAATGGGAAGGAACACTGAAGCTTTCTTT.

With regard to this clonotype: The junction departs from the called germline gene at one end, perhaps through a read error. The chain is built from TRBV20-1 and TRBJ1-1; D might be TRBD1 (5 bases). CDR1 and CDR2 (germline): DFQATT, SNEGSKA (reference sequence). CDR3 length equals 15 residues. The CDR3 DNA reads TGCAGTGCTGGAGACGGGGGACTTATGAACACTGAAGCTTTCTTT. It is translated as CSAGDGGLMNTEAFF.